Presented here are 13 T cell receptor beta chains from one specimen sequenced in a study of blood T cell repertoires in COVID-19. TCRdb's copy holds only in-frame clones and misses some; the assay was immunoSEQ multiplex PCR. The profile shows some 350,000 clones, over 80% of them singletons. Sequencing used PBMCs or T cells enriched from blood (not recorded which). These receptors all come from a man aged 25-45 years who had recovered from COVID-19.

This clone was seen a few times. The rearrangement links TRBV19 to TRBJ1-6; no clear D gene. The CDR3 extends over 13 amino acids. Germline V gene sequence: CDR1 LNHDA, CDR2 SQIVND (reference sequence). Trimming took off 5 bases at V and 7 bases at J, with 9 bases between the two ends. This chain's CDR3 is CASSSTENSPLHF. For the CDR3, the DNA is TGTGCCAGTAGTTCAACAGAAAATTCACCCCTCCACTTT.

The chain links TRBV4-2 to TRBJ1-2; TRBD1 is a possible D gene (5 bases). The CDR3 sequence is 14 residues long. Trimming pared 0 bases from V and 8 bases from J, leaving 13 bases between. Germline CDR1 is LGHNA and CDR2 is YNFKEQ. The CDR3 DNA reads TGTGCCAGCAGCCAAGATGGGGCCGGGCTCGGCTACACCTTC. This sequence encodes CASSQDGAGLGYTF.

The chain recombines TRBV19 with TRBJ2-4, with 7 bases aligning to TRBD2. Germline-derived CDR1 and CDR2 are LNHDA and SQIVND (reference sequence). V was pared by 0 bases and J by 11 bases, with 1 base of the junction left unmatched. There are 12 residues in the CDR3. In DNA form, the CDR3 reads TGTGCCAGTAGTATAGATCGGGGGGTTCAGTACTTC. Its translation: CASSIDRGVQYF.

This clone was observed a handful of times. The chain has TRBV10-2 and TRBJ1-1; a possible D gene is TRBD1 (6 bases). CDR1 and CDR2 from the germline V gene are WSHSY and SAAADI. This CDR3 contains 14 residues. V lost 9 bases and J 1 base, leaving 15 bases between the germline ends. This CDR3 is CARVNREENTEAFF. The CDR3 nucleotides read TGCGCCAGGGTCAACAGGGAAGAGAACACTGAAGCTTTCTTT.

The rearrangement links TRBV6-6 to TRBJ1-1; 9 nucleotides agree with TRBD1. The V and J ends lost 5 bases and 3 bases, in that order; junction bases with no gene match: 7. In germline, CDR1 is MNHNY, CDR2 SVGAGI (reference sequence). There are 15 residues in the CDR3. This CDR3 is CASSIPGQGDTEAFF. In DNA, the CDR3 is TGTGCCAGCAGTATCCCGGGACAGGGTGACACTGAAGCTTTCTTT.

This clone has just one count. DNA for the CDR3: TGCAGCGTTGCGGGGGGCGGGAGAAATAACTATGGCTACACCTTC. Its translation: CSVAGGGRNNYGYTF. The V gene is TRBV29-1, the J gene TRBJ1-2; a possible D gene is TRBD1 (6 bases). Germline CDR1 is SQVTM and CDR2 is ANQGSEA. The V and J ends lost 4 bases and 1 base respectively, with 16 bases between them. The CDR3 contains 15 residues.

J is TRBJ1-3 and V is TRBV9, with TRBD1 identical over 7 bases. Germline CDR1 and CDR2: SGDLS and YYNGEE. The CDR3 spans 15 residues. Unmatched junction bases numbered 10, after V lost 4 bases and J lost 6 bases. The CDR3 DNA is TGTGCCAGCAGCCCAACCGGGACAGTCGAAAACACCATATATTTT. This encodes CASSPTGTVENTIYF. Combining the CDR3 with reference TRBV9 and TRBJ1-3 gives the whole variable domain DSGVTQTPKHLITATGQRVTLRCSPRSGDLSVYWYQQSLDQGLQFLIQYYNGEERAKGNILERFSAQQFPDLHSELNLSSLELGDSALYFCASSPTGTVENTIYFGEGSWLTVV.

The rearrangement links TRBV5-4 to TRBJ2-1; 7 bases map to TRBD1. V gave up 4 bases and J gave up 3 bases; unmatched junction bases: 4. Germline CDR1 is SGHNT and CDR2 is YYREEE (reference sequence). The CDR3 contains 14 residues. The chain's CDR3 is CASSTAGGYNEQFF. DNA for the CDR3: TGTGCCAGCAGCACCGCAGGGGGCTACAATGAGCAGTTCTTC. Using reference TRBV5-4 and TRBJ2-1 for the parts outside the CDR3, the full variable domain is ETGVTQSPTHLIKTRGQQVTLRCSSQSGHNTVSWYQQALGQGPQFIFQYYREEENGRGNFPPRFSGLQFPNYSSELNVNALELDDSALYLCASSTAGGYNEQFFGPGTRLTVL.

The genes are TRBV19 and TRBJ2-1; D remains unclear. The V end lost 7 bases, the J end lost 0 bases, and 10 bases lay between the germline ends. The CDR3 is 14 amino acids. Looked up from germline, CDR1 is LNHDA and CDR2 is SQIVND (reference sequence). The CDR3 DNA reads as TGTGCCAGTAAAGCGAGAAGCTCCTACAATGAGCAGTTCTTC. Amino acid sequence: CASKARSSYNEQFF. Complete variable domain (other parts from reference TRBV19 and TRBJ2-1): DGGITQSPKYLFRKEGQNVTLSCEQNLNHDAMYWYRQDPGQGLRLIYYSQIVNDFQKGDIAEGYSVSREKKESFPLTVTSAQKNPTAFYLCASKARSSYNEQFFGPGTRLTVL.

The V gene is TRBV24-1, the J gene TRBJ2-5; tentatively, D is TRBD1 (6 bases). Trimming removed 7 bases at V and 3 bases at J, with 14 bases between. The CDR3 is 14 residues long. Germline V gives CDR1 KGHDR, CDR2 SFDVKD. The CDR3 loop reads CATRGAAGEETQYF. DNA for the CDR3: TGTGCCACCAGAGGAGCGGCAGGGGAAGAGACCCAGTACTTC.

V gene TRBV11-2 combines with J gene TRBJ1-6, with a possible D match to TRBD1 (5 bases). There are 14 residues in the CDR3. CDR1 and CDR2 from the germline V gene are SGHAT and FQNNGV. V was trimmed by 0 bases and J by 7 bases, leaving 7 bases between them. DNA of the CDR3: TGTGCCAGCAGCTTAGATCGGGGGAATTCACCCCTCCACTTT. Its protein product is CASSLDRGNSPLHF. Variable domain in full (rest from reference TRBV11-2 and TRBJ1-6): EAGVAQSPRYKIIEKRQSVAFWCNPISGHATLYWYQQILGQGPKLLIQFQNNGVVDDSQLPKDRFSAERLKGVDSTLKIQPAKLEDSAVYLCASSLDRGNSPLHFGNGTRLTVT.

This chain connects TRBV3-1 (or the pseudogene TRBV3-2) to TRBJ2-1; D ambiguous. From germline, CDR1 is LGHDT and CDR2 YNNKEL (reference sequence). The length of the CDR3 is 16 residues. The V end was cut by 3 bases, the J end by 4 bases, with 16 bases between. CDR3 sequence reads: CASSQTSPNGYNEQFF. CDR3 nucleotide sequence: TGTGCCAGCAGCCAGACATCCCCAAATGGGTACAATGAGCAGTTCTTC.

The gene calls are TRBV11-2 and TRBJ2-1; 9 bases align to TRBD1. With V trimmed by 5 bases and J by 6 bases, 8 bases remained unmatched. Germline V lookup: CDR1 SGHAT, CDR2 FQNNGV. This CDR3 has 15 residues. The CDR3 is CASSGQGSTANEQFF. The CDR3 DNA sequence: TGTGCCAGCAGCGGACAGGGGTCAACGGCCAATGAGCAGTTCTTC.